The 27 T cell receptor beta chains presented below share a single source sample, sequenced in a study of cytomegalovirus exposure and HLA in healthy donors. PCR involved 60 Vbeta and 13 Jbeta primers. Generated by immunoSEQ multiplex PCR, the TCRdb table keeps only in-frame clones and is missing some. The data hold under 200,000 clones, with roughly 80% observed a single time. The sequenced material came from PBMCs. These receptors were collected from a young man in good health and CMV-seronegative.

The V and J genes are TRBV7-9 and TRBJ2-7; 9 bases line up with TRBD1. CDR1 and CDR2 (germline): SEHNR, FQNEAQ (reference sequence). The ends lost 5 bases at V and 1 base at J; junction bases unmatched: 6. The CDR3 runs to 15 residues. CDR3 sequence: CASSRDRVRSYEQYF. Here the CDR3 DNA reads TGTGCCAGCAGCCGGGACAGGGTTAGGTCCTACGAGCAGTACTTC.

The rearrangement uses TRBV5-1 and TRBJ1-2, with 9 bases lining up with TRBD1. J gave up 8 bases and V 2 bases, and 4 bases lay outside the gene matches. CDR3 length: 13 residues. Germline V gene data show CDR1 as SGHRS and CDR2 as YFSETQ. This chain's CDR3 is CASSFDRGEGYTF. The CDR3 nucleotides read TGCGCCAGCAGCTTTGACAGGGGGGAAGGCTACACCTTC.

CDR3 DNA sequence: TGCGCCAGCAGGACCTCCCCAGGTACAGGGGAGACCCAGTACTTC. It yields the protein CASRTSPGTGETQYF. The rearrangement links TRBV10-2 to TRBJ2-5; weak D call: TRBD1 (6 bases). The V and J ends lost 6 bases and 5 bases respectively, with 19 bases between them. The germline CDR1 and CDR2 sequences are WSHSY and SAAADI. This CDR3 has 15 amino acids.

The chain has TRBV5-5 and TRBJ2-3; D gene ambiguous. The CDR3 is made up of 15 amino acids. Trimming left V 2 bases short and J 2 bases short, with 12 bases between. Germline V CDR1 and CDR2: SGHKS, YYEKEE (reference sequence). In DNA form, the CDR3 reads TGTGCCAGCAGCTTCGCCGCGCTGTTCACAGATACGCAGTATTTT. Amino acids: CASSFAALFTDTQYF.

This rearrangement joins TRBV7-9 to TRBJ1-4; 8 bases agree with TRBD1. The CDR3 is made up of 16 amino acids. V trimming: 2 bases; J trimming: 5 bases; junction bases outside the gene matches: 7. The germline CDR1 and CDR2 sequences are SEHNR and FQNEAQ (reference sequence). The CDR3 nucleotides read TGTGCCAGCAGCTTAACAATGGACAGGGCGAATGAAAAACTGTTTTTT. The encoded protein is CASSLTMDRANEKLFF. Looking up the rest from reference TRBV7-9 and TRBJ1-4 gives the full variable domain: DTGVSQNPRHKITKRGQNVTFRCDPISEHNRLYWYRQTLGQGPEFLTYFQNEAQLEKSRLLSDRFSAERPKGSFSTLEIQRTEQGDSAMYLCASSLTMDRANEKLFFGSGTQLSVL.

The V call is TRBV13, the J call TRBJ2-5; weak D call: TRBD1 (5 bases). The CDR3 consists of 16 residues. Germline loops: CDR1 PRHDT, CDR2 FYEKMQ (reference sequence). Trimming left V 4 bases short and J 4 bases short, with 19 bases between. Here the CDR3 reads CASSYWGWQGGETQYF. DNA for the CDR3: TGTGCCAGCAGCTATTGGGGATGGCAGGGTGGAGAGACCCAGTACTTC.

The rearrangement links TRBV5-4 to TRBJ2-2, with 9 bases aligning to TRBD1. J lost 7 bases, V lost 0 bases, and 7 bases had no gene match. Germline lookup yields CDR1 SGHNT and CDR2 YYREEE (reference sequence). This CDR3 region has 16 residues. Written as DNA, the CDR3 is TGTGCCAGCAGCTTGGGACAGGGGGTAGTGAACGGGGAGCTGTTTTTT. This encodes CASSLGQGVVNGELFF.

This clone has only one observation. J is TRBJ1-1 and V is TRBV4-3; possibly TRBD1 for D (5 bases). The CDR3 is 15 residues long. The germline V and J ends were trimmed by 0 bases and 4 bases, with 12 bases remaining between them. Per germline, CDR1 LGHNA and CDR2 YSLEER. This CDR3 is CASSQDPGLSTEAFF. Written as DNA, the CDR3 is TGCGCCAGCAGCCAAGACCCAGGGTTGAGCACTGAAGCTTTCTTT.

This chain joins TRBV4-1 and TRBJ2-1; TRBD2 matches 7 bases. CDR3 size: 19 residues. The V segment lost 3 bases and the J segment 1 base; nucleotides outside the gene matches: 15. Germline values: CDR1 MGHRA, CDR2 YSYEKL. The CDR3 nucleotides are TGCGCCAGCAGCCATACCCGATTAGGTGGAGCGGGGTCCTACAATGAGCAGTTCTTC. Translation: CASSHTRLGGAGSYNEQFF.

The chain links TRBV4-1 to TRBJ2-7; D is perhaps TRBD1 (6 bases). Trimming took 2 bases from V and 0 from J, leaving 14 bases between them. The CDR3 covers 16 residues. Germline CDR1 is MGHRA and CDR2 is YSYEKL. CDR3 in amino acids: CASSQWPDRSSYEQYF. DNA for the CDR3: TGCGCCAGCAGCCAATGGCCGGACAGAAGCTCCTACGAGCAGTACTTC.

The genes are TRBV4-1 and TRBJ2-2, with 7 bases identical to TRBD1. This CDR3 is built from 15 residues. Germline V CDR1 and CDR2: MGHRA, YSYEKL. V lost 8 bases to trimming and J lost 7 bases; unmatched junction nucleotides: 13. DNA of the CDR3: TGCGCCAGCCGCACTCACCACAGGGACAGCGGGGAGCTGTTTTTT. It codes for CASRTHHRDSGELFF.

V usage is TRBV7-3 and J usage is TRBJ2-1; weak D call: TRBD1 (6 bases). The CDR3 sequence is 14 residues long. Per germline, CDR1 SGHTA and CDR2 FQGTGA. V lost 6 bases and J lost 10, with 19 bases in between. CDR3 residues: CASSYVPMGTEQFF. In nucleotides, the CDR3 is TGTGCCAGCAGTTATGTTCCAATGGGGACAGAGCAGTTCTTC.

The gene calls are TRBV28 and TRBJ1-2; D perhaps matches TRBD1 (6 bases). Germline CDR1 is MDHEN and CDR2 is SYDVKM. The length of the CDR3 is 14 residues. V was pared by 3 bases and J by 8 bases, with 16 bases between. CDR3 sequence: CASSFGGALGGYTF. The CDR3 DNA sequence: TGTGCCAGCAGTTTTGGGGGGGCTTTGGGGGGCTACACCTTC.

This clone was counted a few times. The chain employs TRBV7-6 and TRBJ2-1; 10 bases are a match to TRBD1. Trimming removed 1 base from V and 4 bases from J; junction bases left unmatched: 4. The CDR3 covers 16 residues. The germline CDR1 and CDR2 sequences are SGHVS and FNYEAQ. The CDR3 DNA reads TGTGCCAGCAGCTTAGGGACAGGGGGAGTTTACAATGAGCAGTTCTTC. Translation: CASSLGTGGVYNEQFF.

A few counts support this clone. CDR3 DNA: TGTGCCAGCAGTCCGGGGTCAGGCGTGCAAGCTTTCTTT. As protein: CASSPGSGVQAFF. The genes are TRBV6-5 and TRBJ1-1; D is unclear. CDR3 length equals 13 residues. V lost 5 bases to trimming and J lost 9 bases, with 16 bases between them. The germline V gene has CDR1 MNHEY and CDR2 SVGAGI.

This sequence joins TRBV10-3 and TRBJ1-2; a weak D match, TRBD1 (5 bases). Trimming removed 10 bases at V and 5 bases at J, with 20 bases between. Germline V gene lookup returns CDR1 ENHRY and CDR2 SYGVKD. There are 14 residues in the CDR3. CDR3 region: CATNTAGQGYGYTF. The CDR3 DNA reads TGTGCCACCAATACCGCGGGGCAGGGATATGGCTACACCTTC.

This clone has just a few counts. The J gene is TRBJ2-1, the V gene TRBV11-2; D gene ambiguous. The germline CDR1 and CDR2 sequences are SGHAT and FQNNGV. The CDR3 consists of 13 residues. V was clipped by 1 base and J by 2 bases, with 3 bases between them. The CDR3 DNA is TGTGCCAGCAGCTTAGCTACCTACAATGAGCAGTTCTTC. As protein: CASSLATYNEQFF.

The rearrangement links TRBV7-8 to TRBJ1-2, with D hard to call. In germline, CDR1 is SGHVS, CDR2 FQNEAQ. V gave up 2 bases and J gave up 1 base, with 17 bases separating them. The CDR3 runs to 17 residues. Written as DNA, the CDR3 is TGTGCCAGCAGCTTAACTCGGGTGCCAACCCTTAACTATGGCTACACCTTC. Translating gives CASSLTRVPTLNYGYTF.

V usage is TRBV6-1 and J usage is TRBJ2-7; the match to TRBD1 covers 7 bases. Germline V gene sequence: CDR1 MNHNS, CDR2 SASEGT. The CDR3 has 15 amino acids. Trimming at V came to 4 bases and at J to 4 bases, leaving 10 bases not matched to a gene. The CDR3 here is CASSAPTGFPYEQYF. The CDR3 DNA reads TGTGCCAGCAGTGCCCCGACAGGGTTTCCTTACGAGCAGTACTTC.

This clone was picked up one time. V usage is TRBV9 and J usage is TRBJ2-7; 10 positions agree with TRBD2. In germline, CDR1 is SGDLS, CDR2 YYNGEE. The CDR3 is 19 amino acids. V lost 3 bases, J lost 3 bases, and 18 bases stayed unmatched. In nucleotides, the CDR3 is TGTGCCAGCAGCGCTAGTTCAATTACCGGGACTAGCGAGGGCTACGAGCAGTACTTC. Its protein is CASSASSITGTSEGYEQYF.

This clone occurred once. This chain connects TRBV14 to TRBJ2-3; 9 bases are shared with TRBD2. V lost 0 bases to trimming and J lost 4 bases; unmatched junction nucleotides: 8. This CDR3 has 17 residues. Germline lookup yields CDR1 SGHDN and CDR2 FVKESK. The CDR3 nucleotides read TGTGCCAGCAGCCAAGATCATCTCCAGCGGGGGGCAGATACGCAGTATTTT. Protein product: CASSQDHLQRGADTQYF.

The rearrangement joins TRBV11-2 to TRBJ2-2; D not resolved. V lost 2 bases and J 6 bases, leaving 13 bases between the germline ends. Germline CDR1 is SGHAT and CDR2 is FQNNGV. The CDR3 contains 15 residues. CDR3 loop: CASSLIGSSAGELFF. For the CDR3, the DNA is TGTGCCAGCAGCTTAATCGGCTCGAGCGCCGGGGAGCTGTTTTTT.

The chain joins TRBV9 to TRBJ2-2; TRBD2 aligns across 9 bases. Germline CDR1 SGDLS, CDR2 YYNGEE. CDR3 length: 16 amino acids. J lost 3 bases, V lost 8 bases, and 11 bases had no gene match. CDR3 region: CASGFSGRIDTGELFF. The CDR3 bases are TGTGCCAGTGGATTTAGCGGGAGAATCGACACCGGGGAGCTGTTTTTT.

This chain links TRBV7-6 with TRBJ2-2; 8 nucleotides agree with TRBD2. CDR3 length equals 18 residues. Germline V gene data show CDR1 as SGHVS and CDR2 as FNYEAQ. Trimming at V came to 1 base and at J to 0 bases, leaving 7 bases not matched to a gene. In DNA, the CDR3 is TGTGCCAGCAGCTTAGTCGGGGCGGGGGGAGCGAACACCGGGGAGCTGTTTTTT. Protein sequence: CASSLVGAGGANTGELFF.

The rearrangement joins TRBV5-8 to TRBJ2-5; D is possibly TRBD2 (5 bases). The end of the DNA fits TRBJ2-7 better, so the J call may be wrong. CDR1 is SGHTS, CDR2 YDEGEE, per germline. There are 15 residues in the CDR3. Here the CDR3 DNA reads TGTGCCAGCAGCCGCGGGCGGGTGACCTCCTACGAGCAGTACTTC. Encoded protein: CASSRGRVTSYEQYF.

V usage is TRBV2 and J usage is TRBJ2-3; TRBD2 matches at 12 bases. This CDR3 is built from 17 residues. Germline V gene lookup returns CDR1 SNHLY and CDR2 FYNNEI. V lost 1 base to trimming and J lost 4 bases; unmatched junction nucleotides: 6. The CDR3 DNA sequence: TGTGCCAGCAGTGAAGGCCGGACTAGCGGGAAGTCAGATACGCAGTATTTT. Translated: CASSEGRTSGKSDTQYF. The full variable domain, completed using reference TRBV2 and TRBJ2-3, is EPEVTQTPSHQVTQMGQEVILRCVPISNHLYFYWYRQILGQKVEFLVSFYNNEISEKSEIFDDQFSVERPDGSNFTLKIRSTKLEDSAMYFCASSEGRTSGKSDTQYFGPGTRLTVL.

DNA of the CDR3: TGTGCCAGCAGCTTAGGACTAGCGGGAGCCTCCATTTATACGCAGCAGTACTTC. Protein sequence: CASSLGLAGASIYTQQYF. The chain uses TRBV7-8 and TRBJ2-7; 12 nucleotides agree with TRBD2. Germline lookup yields CDR1 SGHVS and CDR2 FQNEAQ. The CDR3 has 18 amino acids. V trimming: 1 base; J trimming: 8 bases; junction bases outside the gene matches: 15.